This T cell receptor beta chain was sequenced for a study of blood T cell repertoires in COVID-19. Seattle patients were enrolled while actively infected and followed longitudinally. Only in-frame clones appear in the TCRdb table, and some are missing; sequencing was by immunoSEQ multiplex PCR. The sample records 500,000 to 600,000 clones, 85% to 90% being singletons. The CDR3 is 14 residues long. The V and J ends lost 4 bases and 4 bases, in that order; junction bases with no gene match: 7. Germline V lookup: CDR1 SQVTM, CDR2 ANQGSEA. The receptor comes from a woman aged 45-59 years with COVID-19, enrolled during active disease. Source material: peripheral blood. This chain joins TRBV29-1 and TRBJ2-3; the match to TRBD1 covers 8 bases. The DNA for the CDR3 is TGCAGCGTTGGATCCCAGGGGGCCTCAGATACGCAGTATTTT. Protein product: CSVGSQGASDTQYF.